The clone carrying this TCR beta chain was seen only a few times. The antigen is undetermined. Method: immunoSEQ multiplex PCR; TCRdb's copy keeps in-frame clones and lacks some. The table includes more than 90,000 clones, around 88% detected once. This CDR3 has 14 amino acids. V shed 6 bases and J 2 bases; nucleotides not matched to a gene: 1. CDR1 ENHRY and CDR2 SYGVKD come from the germline V gene. This record comes from a study of radiotherapy plus CTLA-4 blockade in lung cancer. Overall study context: Objective responses were observed in more than 15% of patients, and disease control was achieved by just over 30%. Overall study findings and caveats: It was early blood T cell clone dynamics, with interferon-beta, that reportedly best predicted response. Among blood TCR repertoires after radiotherapy plus ipilimumab, tumor-derived clones expanded.

Ipilimumab CTLA-4 blockade and focal radiation were given to patients with chemo-refractory metastatic non-small-cell lung cancer. The input for sequencing was peripheral blood, taken from a patient treated with radiotherapy plus ipilimumab. This sequence was found in a human donor with non-small cell lung cancer that progressed on radiotherapy plus ipilimumab. This chain links TRBV10-3 with TRBJ2-7, with 13 bases aligning to TRBD2. CDR3 nucleotide sequence: TGTGCCATCAGCGGACTAGCGGGAGCCTACGAGCAGTACTTC. Protein sequence: CAISGLAGAYEQYF.